The 4 T cell receptor beta chains listed next were all sequenced from one sample in a study. TCRdb fed the RT-PCR reads into MiXCR, producing one record per CDR3 protein. The profile shows 550,000 to 750,000 distinct CDR3 sequences, 14% of them singletons. The sample taken for sequencing was memory CD4+ T cells from blood. These receptors were collected from a female donor in good health, serving as a healthy control.

In its sample, this clonotype was seen many times. The V and J genes are TRBV6-2 or TRBV6-3 and TRBJ1-2, with D possibly TRBD1 on 5 matching bases. Trimming removed 2 bases at V and 6 bases at J, with 7 bases between. Germline lookup yields CDR1 MNHEY and CDR2 SVGEGT. This CDR3 region has 12 residues. The CDR3 loop is CASSYVTDGYTF. Here the CDR3 DNA reads TGTGCCAGCAGTTACGTGACAGATGGCTACACCTTC.

This clonotype occurred many times. V and J are TRBV4-3 and TRBJ2-3; D might be TRBD2 (6 bases). Germline V gives CDR1 LGHNA, CDR2 YSLEER. V was trimmed by 1 base and J by 5 bases, leaving 16 bases between them. The CDR3 runs 16 residues. This chain's CDR3 is CASSQGSSLREDTQYF. In DNA, the CDR3 is TGCGCCAGCAGCCAAGGCTCTAGTTTGCGGGAAGATACGCAGTATTTT.

This clonotype was detected ten times or more. The chain has TRBV20-1 and TRBJ2-3, with 10 positions matching TRBD2. The germline gives CDR1 DFQATT, CDR2 SNEGSKA (reference sequence). Trimming at V came to 6 bases and at J to 1 base, leaving 13 bases not matched to a gene. The CDR3 has 17 residues. The CDR3 here is CSARRTSGDQRTDTQYF. The CDR3 DNA reads as TGCAGTGCAAGGAGGACTAGCGGAGATCAACGCACAGATACGCAGTATTTT.

The chain is built from TRBV5-1 and TRBJ2-4; no clear D. Germline lookup yields CDR1 SGHRS and CDR2 YFSETQ. The CDR3 is made up of 15 amino acids. Trimming took 0 bases from V and 0 from J, leaving 7 bases between them. CDR3 sequence (DNA): TGCGCCAGCAGCTTGGAGGGTCTAGCCAAAAACATTCAGTACTTC. This gives the protein CASSLEGLAKNIQYF.